Listed below are T cell receptor beta chains from one sample, sequenced in a study of T cells in Graves' hyperthyroidism and ophthalmopathy. Each CDR3 protein gets one entry after TCRdb re-called the multiplex PCR reads with MiXCR. Of about 250,000 distinct CDR3 sequences in the sample, roughly 22% were seen once. The sequenced material came from blood. The source of these receptors is a young man with Graves' ophthalmopathy. Each CDR3 is given with its conserved first and last residue. The D gene is left open where the match is weak. Not all rows give a size; the values are once, few, many and, for expanded clones, a class.

j_gene,v_gene,d_gene,abundance,CDR3nt,CDR3aa
TRBJ1-1,TRBV7-8,TRBD1,many,TGTGCCAGCAGCTTAGGACAGGGAGGCAACACTGAAGCTTTCTTT,CASSLGQGGNTEAFF
TRBJ2-1,TRBV20-1,TRBD2,-,TGCAGTGCTCAACCGGGACTAGCGGCTTACAATGAGCAGTTCTTC,CSAQPGLAAYNEQFF
TRBJ2-4,TRBV20-1,TRBD2,few,TGCAGTGCCCCTCATCTGGGCGGGAGGGCAGACATTCAGTACTTC,CSAPHLGGRADIQYF
TRBJ2-2,TRBV29-1,-,-,TGCAGCGTTGAAGATTCGGACACCGGGGAGCTGTTTTTT,CSVEDSDTGELFF
TRBJ1-5,TRBV2,-,-,TGTGCCAGCAGTGAATCGGGGTGGGGCAATCAGCCCCAGCATTTT,CASSESGWGNQPQHF
TRBJ1-2,TRBV11-3,TRBD1,few,TGTGCCAGCAGCTACAGGGGGCAGGGTGGCTACACCTTC,CASSYRGQGGYTF
TRBJ1-2,TRBV6-2/TRBV6-3,-,-,TGTGCCAGCAGGCCGCAGAGTAACTATGGCTACACCTTC,CASRPQSNYGYTF
TRBJ2-2,TRBV5-4,TRBD1,-,TGTGCCAGCAGCACGGAGGACAGGGACGCCGGGGAGCTGTTTTTT,CASSTEDRDAGELFF
TRBJ2-3,TRBV24-1,-,-,TGTGCCACCAGTGACCCGAACAGGGCTAGCACAGATACGCAGTATTTT,CATSDPNRASTDTQYF
TRBJ1-3,TRBV5-1,-,-,TGCGCCAGCAGCTTGGGCAGGAAGGACTCTGGAAACACCATATATTTT,CASSLGRKDSGNTIYF
TRBJ1-2,TRBV12-3/TRBV12-4,TRBD1,many,TGTGCCAGCAGTCCAGGGGGGACAAGATACTTCGGCTACACCTTC,CASSPGGTRYFGYTF
TRBJ1-2,TRBV28,-,many,TGTGCCAGCAGCCCCAAGATTAACTATGGCTACACCTTC,CASSPKINYGYTF
TRBJ2-3,TRBV29-1,-,few,TGCAGCGTTGAAGTCGGGAGCACAGATACGCAGTATTTT,CSVEVGSTDTQYF
TRBJ2-2,TRBV9,TRBD2,-,TGTGCCAGCAGCGTAGGGGGAGGGCGAACCGGGGAGCTGTTTTTT,CASSVGGGRTGELFF
TRBJ2-3,TRBV28,-,many,TGTGCCAGCTCCCGTCCTAGCACAGATACGCAGTATTTT,CASSRPSTDTQYF
TRBJ2-2,TRBV30,-,many,TGTGCCTGGAACCGGGACAACCGAGCCGGGGAGCTGTTTTTT,CAWNRDNRAGELFF
TRBJ1-2,TRBV3-1,-,few,TGTGCCAGCAGTCTCCGCGCGTATGGCTACACCTTC,CASSLRAYGYTF
TRBJ2-7,TRBV19,TRBD2,few,TGTGCCAGTAGTACGGATCCCGGCGGGAGGTCTGGGCAGTACTTC,CASSTDPGGRSGQYF